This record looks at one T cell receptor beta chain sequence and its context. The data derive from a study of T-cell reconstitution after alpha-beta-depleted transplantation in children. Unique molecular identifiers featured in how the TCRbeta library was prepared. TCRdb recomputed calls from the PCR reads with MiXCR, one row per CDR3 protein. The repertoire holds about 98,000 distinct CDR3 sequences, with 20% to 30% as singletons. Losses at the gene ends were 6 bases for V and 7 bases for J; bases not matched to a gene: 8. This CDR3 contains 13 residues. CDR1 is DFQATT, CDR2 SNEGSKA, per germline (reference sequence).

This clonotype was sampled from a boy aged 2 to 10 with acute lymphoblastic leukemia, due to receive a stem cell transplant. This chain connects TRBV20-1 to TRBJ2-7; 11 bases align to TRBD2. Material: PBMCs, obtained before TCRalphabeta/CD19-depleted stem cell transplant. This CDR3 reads CSARRGTSGEQYF. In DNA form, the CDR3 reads TGCAGTGCCCGGCGCGGGACTAGCGGAGAGCAGTACTTC.